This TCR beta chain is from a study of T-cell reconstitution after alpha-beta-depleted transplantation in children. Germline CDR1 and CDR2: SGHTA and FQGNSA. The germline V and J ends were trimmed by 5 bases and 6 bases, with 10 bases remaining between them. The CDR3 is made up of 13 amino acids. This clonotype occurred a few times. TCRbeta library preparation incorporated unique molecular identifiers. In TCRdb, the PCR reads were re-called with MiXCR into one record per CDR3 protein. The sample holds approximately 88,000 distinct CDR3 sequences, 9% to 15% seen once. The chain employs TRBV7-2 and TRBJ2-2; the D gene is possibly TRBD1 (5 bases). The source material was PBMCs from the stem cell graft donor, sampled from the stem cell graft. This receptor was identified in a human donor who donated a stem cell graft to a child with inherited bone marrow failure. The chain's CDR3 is CASSIRQPGELFF. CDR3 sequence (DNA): TGTGCCAGCAGCATACGACAGCCCGGGGAGCTGTTTTTT.